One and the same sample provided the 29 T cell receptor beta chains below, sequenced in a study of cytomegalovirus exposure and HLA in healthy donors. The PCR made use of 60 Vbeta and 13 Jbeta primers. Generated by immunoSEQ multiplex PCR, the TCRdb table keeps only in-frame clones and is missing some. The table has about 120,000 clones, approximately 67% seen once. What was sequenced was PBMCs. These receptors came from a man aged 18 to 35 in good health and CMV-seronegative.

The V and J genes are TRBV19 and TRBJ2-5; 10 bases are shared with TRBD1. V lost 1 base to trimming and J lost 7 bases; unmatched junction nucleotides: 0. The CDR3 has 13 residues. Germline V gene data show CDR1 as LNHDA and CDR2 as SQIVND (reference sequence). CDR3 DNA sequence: TGTGCCAGTAGTATAGGGACAGGGGGGACCCAGTACTTC. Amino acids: CASSIGTGGTQYF.

Here the CDR3 DNA reads TGTGCCAGCAGCCAGTGGACTAGCGGGAGGGCCCCAGAGACCCAGTACTTC. It is translated as CASSQWTSGRAPETQYF. J is TRBJ2-5 and V is TRBV4-2; 15 bases are a match to TRBD2. Per the germline V gene, CDR1 is LGHNA and CDR2 is YNFKEQ. The CDR3 contains 17 residues. V was pared by 3 bases and J by 4 bases, with 6 bases of the junction left unmatched.

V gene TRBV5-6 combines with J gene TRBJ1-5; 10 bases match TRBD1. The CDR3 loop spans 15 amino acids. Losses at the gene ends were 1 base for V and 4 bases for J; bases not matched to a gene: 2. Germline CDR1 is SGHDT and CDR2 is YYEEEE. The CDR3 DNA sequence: TGTGCCAGCAGCTTGAGGGACAGGGGTAATCAGCCCCAGCATTTT. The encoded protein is CASSLRDRGNQPQHF.

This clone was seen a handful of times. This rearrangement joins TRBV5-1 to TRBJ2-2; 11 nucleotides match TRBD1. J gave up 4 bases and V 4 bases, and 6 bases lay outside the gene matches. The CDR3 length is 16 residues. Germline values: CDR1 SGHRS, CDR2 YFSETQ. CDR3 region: CASSPRGTGGTGELFF. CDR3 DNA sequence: TGCGCCAGCAGCCCGAGGGGGACAGGGGGCACCGGGGAGCTGTTTTTT.

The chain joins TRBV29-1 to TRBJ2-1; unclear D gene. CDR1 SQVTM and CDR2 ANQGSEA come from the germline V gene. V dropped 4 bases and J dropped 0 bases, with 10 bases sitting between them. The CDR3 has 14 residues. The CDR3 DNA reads TGCAGCGTTGTGCGCGGCAGCTCCTACAATGAGCAGTTCTTC. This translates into CSVVRGSSYNEQFF.

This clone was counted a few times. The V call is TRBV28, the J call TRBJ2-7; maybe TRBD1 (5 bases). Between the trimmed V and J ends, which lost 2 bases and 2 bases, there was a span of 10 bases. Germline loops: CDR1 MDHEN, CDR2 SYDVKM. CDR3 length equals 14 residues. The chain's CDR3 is CASSLNARAYEQYF. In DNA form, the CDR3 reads TGTGCCAGCAGTTTAAACGCCAGGGCCTACGAGCAGTACTTC.

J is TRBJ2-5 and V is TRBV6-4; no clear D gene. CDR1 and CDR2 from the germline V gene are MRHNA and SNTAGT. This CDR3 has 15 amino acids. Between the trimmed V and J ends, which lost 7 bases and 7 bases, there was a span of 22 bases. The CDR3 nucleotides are TGTGCCAGCAAGAACGGAGAGCGAAAGAAGACGACCCAGTACTTC. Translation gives CASKNGERKKTTQYF.

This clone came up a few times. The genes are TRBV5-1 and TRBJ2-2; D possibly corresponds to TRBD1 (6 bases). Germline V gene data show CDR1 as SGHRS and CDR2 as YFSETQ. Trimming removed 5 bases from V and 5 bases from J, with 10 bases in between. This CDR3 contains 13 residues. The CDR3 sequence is CASRRRGTGELFF. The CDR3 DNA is TGCGCCAGCAGGCGCAGGGGTACCGGGGAGCTGTTTTTT.

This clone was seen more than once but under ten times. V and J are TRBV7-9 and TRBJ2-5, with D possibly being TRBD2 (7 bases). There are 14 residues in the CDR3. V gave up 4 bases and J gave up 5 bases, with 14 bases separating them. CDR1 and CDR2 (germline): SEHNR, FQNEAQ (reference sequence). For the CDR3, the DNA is TGTGCCAGCAGCTCCGGTCGCGGGGGCGAGACCCAGTACTTC. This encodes CASSSGRGGETQYF.

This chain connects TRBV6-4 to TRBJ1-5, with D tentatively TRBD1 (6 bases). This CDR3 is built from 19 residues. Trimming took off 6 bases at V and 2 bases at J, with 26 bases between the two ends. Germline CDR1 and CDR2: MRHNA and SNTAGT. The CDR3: CASSDGGNTGSGGNQPQHF. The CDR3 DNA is TGTGCCAGCAGCGATGGTGGGAATACAGGGTCTGGGGGCAATCAGCCCCAGCATTTT.

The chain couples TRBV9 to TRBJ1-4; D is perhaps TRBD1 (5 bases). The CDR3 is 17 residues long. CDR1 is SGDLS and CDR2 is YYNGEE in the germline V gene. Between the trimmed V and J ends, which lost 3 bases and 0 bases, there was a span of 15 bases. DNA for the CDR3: TGTGCCAGCAGCGGGGGGGTCAGGGCCTCAACTAATGAAAAACTGTTTTTT. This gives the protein CASSGGVRASTNEKLFF.

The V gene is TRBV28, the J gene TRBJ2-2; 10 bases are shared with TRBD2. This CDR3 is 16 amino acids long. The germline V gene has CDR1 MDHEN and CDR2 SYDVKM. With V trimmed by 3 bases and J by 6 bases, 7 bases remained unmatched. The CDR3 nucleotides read TGTGCCAGCAGTTTTGGTCTAGCGGGAGCAGCCGGGGAGCTGTTTTTT. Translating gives CASSFGLAGAAGELFF.

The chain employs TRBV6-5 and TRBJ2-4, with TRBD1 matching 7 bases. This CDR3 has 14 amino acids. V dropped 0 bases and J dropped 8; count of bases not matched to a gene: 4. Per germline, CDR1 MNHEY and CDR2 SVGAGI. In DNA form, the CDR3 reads TGTGCCAGCAGTTACTCCGACAGGGTATACATTCAGTACTTC. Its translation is CASSYSDRVYIQYF.

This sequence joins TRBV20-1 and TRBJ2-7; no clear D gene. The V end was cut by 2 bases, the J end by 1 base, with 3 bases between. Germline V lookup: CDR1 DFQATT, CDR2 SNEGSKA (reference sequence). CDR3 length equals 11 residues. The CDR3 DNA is TGCAGTGCTAGATATTCCTACGAGCAGTACTTC. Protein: CSARYSYEQYF.

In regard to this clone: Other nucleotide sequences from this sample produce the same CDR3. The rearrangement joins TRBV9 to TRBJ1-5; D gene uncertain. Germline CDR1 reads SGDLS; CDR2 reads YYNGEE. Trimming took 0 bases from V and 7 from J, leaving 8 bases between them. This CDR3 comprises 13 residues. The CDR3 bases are TGTGCCAGCAGCGTAGACGGAGGGCAGCCCCAGCATTTT. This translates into CASSVDGGQPQHF.

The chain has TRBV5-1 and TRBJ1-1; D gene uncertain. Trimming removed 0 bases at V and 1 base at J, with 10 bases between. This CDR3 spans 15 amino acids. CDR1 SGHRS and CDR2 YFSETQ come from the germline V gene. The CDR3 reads CASSLDGRGNTEAFF. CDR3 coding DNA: TGCGCCAGCAGCTTGGACGGCAGAGGGAACACTGAAGCTTTCTTT.

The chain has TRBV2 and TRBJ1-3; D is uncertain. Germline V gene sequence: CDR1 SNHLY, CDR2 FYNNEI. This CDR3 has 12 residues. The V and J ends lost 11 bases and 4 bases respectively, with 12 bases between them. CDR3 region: CASLREGNTIYF. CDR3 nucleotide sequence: TGTGCCTCGCTAAGGGAGGGAAACACCATATATTTT.

DNA of the CDR3: TGTGCCAGCAGTTCCATAATGGGGGCGCGAGGCTACACCTTC. Its protein product is CASSSIMGARGYTF. V gene TRBV28 combines with J gene TRBJ1-2; D is perhaps TRBD1 (6 bases). The CDR3 loop spans 14 amino acids. Germline CDR1 MDHEN, CDR2 SYDVKM. With 4 bases removed from V and 8 bases from J, the gap between germline ends came to 17 bases.

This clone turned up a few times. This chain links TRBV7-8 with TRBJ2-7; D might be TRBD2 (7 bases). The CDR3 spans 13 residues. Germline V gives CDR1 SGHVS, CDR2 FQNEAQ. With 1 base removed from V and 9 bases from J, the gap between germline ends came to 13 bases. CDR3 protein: CASSLGGGAGQYF. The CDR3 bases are TGTGCCAGCAGCTTAGGTGGGGGGGCCGGGCAGTACTTC.

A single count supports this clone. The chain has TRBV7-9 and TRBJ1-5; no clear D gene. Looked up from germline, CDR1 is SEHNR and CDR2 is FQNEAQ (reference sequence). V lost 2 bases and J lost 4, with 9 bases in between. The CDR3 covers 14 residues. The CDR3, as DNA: TGTGCCAGCAGCTTATTGGCAGAAAATCAGCCCCAGCATTTT. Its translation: CASSLLAENQPQHF.

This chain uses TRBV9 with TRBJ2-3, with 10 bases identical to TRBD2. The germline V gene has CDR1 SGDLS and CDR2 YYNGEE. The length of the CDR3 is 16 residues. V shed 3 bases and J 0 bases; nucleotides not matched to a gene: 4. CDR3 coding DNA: TGTGCCAGCAGCGGAGGGACTAGCGAGAGCACAGATACGCAGTATTTT. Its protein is CASSGGTSESTDTQYF.

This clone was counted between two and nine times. DNA for the CDR3: TGTGCCAGCAGTAGGCGACCGGACAGGGCCACCTACGAGCAGTACTTC. Its translation is CASSRRPDRATYEQYF. The V and J genes are TRBV28 and TRBJ2-7, with TRBD1 identical over 8 bases. This CDR3 contains 16 residues. CDR1 is MDHEN and CDR2 is SYDVKM in the germline V gene. After removal of 5 bases from V and 2 bases from J, the junction contained 11 bases not matched to a gene.

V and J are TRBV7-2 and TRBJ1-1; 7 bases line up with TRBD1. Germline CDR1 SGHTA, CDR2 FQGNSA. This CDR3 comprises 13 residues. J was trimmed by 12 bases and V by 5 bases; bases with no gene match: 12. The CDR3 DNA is TGTGCCAGCAGCCTCTCCCGGGACAGTAGGCCTTTCTTT. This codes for CASSLSRDSRPFF.

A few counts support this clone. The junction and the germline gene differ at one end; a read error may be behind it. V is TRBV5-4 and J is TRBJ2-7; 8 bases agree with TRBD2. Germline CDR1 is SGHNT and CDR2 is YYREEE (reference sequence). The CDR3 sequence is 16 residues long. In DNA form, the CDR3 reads TGTGCCAGCAGCTTGGAAGCGGGAGCGCTCTCCCACGAGCAGTACTTC. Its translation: CASSLEAGALSHEQYF.

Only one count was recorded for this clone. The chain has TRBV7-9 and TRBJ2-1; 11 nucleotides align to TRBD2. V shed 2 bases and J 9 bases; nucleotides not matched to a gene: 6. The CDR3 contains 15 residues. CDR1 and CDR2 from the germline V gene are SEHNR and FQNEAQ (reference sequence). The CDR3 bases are TGTGCCAGCAGCTTAAATAGCGGGAGGGCAGGTGAGCAGTTCTTC. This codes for CASSLNSGRAGEQFF.

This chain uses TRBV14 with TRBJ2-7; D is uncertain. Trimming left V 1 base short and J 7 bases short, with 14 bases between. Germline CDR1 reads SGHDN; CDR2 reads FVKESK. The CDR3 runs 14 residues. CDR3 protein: CASSQVYGSGEQYF. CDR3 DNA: TGTGCCAGCAGCCAAGTGTACGGCTCCGGGGAGCAGTACTTC.

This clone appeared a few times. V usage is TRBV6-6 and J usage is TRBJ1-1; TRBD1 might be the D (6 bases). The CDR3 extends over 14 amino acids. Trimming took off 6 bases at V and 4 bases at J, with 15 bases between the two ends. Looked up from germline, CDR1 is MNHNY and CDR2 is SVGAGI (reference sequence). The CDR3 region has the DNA TGTGCCAGCAGGGCCGGACAGCGCGGCACTGAAGCTTTCTTT. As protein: CASRAGQRGTEAFF.

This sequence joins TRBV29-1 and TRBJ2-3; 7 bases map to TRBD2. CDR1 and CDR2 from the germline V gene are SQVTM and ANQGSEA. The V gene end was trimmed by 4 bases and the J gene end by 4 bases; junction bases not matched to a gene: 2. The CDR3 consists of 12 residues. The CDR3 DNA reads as TGCAGCGTTGTTAGCGGGCCAGATACGCAGTATTTT. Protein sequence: CSVVSGPDTQYF.

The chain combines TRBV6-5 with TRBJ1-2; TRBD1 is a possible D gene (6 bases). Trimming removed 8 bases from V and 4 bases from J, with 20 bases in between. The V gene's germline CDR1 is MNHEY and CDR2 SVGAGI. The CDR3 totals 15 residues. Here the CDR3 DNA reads TGTGCCAGCGGTCGCAGTGGGGGGGCCCTCTATGGCTACACCTTC. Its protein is CASGRSGGALYGYTF.